These 21 T cell receptor beta chains were all obtained from the same sample, sequenced in a study of shared clonotypes between healthy human individuals. The method was immunoSEQ multiplex PCR; TCRdb's version includes in-frame clones alone and lacks a portion of them. This table has nearly 1,000,000 clones, more than 75% appearing once. The sample consisted of memory CD4+ T cells sorted from blood. Noted subset: CD45RA-negative fraction. Every receptor here comes from a man aged 18 to 35 in good health.

CDR3 DNA sequence: TGTGCCAGTAGTACTCGACTAGCGGAAGCCAAAAACATTCAGTACTTC. Translated, it gives CASSTRLAEAKNIQYF. This chain joins TRBV19 and TRBJ2-4; 9 bases align to TRBD2. With V trimmed by 4 bases and J by 0 bases, 4 bases remained unmatched. Germline V gives CDR1 LNHDA, CDR2 SQIVND (reference sequence). The CDR3 is 16 amino acids.

This clone was seen only a few times. V and J are TRBV27 and TRBJ1-6; D possibly corresponds to TRBD1 (6 bases). CDR3 length equals 13 residues. CDR1 MNHEY and CDR2 SMNVEV come from the germline V gene (reference sequence). The germline V and J ends were trimmed by 2 bases and 14 bases, with 13 bases remaining between them. The DNA for the CDR3 is TGTGCCAGCAGTTTAAGTCCGGACAGCTCCCTCCACTTT. Its translation is CASSLSPDSSLHF.

Turning to this clone: Other DNA sequences in the sample encode the same CDR3. This sequence joins TRBV7-2 and TRBJ2-7, with 7 bases lining up with TRBD1. The length of the CDR3 is 14 residues. V shed 5 bases, J shed 2 bases, and the junction held 6 bases outside the gene matches. Germline V lookup: CDR1 SGHTA, CDR2 FQGNSA. This CDR3 reads CASSPRTGPYEQYF. The DNA of the CDR3 is TGTGCCAGCAGCCCGCGGACAGGTCCCTACGAGCAGTACTTC.

The genes are TRBV10-3 and TRBJ2-1, with D unclear. The CDR3 totals 12 residues. From germline, CDR1 is ENHRY and CDR2 SYGVKD. Between the trimmed V and J ends, which lost 0 bases and 10 bases, there was a span of 7 bases. The CDR3 sequence: CAISESNWEQFF. In DNA, the CDR3 is TGTGCCATCAGTGAGTCTAATTGGGAGCAGTTCTTC.

This clone was detected only a few times. This chain uses TRBV28 with TRBJ1-5; maybe TRBD1 (5 bases). The V gene lost 6 bases and the J gene lost 6 bases, with 15 bases spanning the gap. The CDR3 covers 14 residues. The germline gives CDR1 MDHEN, CDR2 SYDVKM. DNA of the CDR3: TGTGCCAGCAGCCGTCGACAGATGGGTCAGCCCCAGCATTTT. This gives the protein CASSRRQMGQPQHF.

The chain carries TRBV5-4 and TRBJ2-1, with D possibly being TRBD2 (5 bases). V was clipped by 1 base and J by 0 bases, with 14 bases between them. Germline CDR1 is SGHNT and CDR2 is YYREEE (reference sequence). This CDR3 comprises 17 residues. This CDR3 is CASSLKVSGFSYNEQFF. CDR3 coding DNA: TGTGCCAGCAGCTTGAAGGTCTCGGGGTTCTCCTACAATGAGCAGTTCTTC. Drawing the rest from reference TRBV5-4 and TRBJ2-1, the complete variable domain is ETGVTQSPTHLIKTRGQQVTLRCSSQSGHNTVSWYQQALGQGPQFIFQYYREEENGRGNFPPRFSGLQFPNYSSELNVNALELDDSALYLCASSLKVSGFSYNEQFFGPGTRLTVL.

This chain joins TRBV6-5 and TRBJ2-3; maybe TRBD1 (6 bases). Germline assignment: CDR1 MNHEY and CDR2 SVGAGI. The CDR3 is 13 amino acids. Trimming left V 7 bases short and J 4 bases short, with 12 bases between. For the CDR3, the DNA is TGTGCCAGCACTAAGCAGGGGTCAGATACGCAGTATTTT. This gives the protein CASTKQGSDTQYF.

This clone appeared a few times. The genes are TRBV5-6 and TRBJ2-7; D call uncertain. The V end lost 6 bases, the J end lost 3 bases, and 19 bases lay between the germline ends. CDR1 SGHDT and CDR2 YYEEEE come from the germline V gene. The CDR3 loop spans 15 amino acids. CDR3 in amino acids: CASIMWKKRNYEQYF. In DNA, the CDR3 is TGTGCCAGCATCATGTGGAAAAAGCGTAACTACGAGCAGTACTTC.

This clone was picked up a small number of times. The chain combines TRBV19 with TRBJ1-5; 10 bases fit TRBD1. The V gene end was trimmed by 9 bases and the J gene end by 4 bases; junction bases not matched to a gene: 3. This CDR3 contains 13 residues. Germline CDR1 is LNHDA and CDR2 is SQIVND (reference sequence). The CDR3 DNA reads as TGTGCCAGCGACAGGGGGCTGAATCAGCCCCAGCATTTT. This gives the protein CASDRGLNQPQHF. Complete variable domain (other parts from reference TRBV19 and TRBJ1-5): DGGITQSPKYLFRKEGQNVTLSCEQNLNHDAMYWYRQDPGQGLRLIYYSQIVNDFQKGDIAEGYSVSREKKESFPLTVTSAQKNPTAFYLCASDRGLNQPQHFGDGTRLSIL.

The rearrangement links TRBV18 to TRBJ1-1; D remains ambiguous. The germline gives CDR1 KGHSH, CDR2 LQKENI. This CDR3 comprises 14 residues. V was shortened by 3 bases and J by 1 base, with 9 bases between the two germline ends. This CDR3 is CASSPLYGNTEAFF. CDR3 nucleotides: TGTGCCAGCTCACCCCTTTATGGGAACACTGAAGCTTTCTTT.

With regard to this clone: This may be a read error: a much more frequent sequence differs by one nucleotide. The chain is built from TRBV11-1 and TRBJ2-5; D not resolved. V was pared by 4 bases and J by 5 bases, with 5 bases between. The CDR3 sequence is 11 residues long. The V gene's germline CDR1 is SGHAT and CDR2 FQDESV (reference sequence). In DNA, the CDR3 is TGTGCCAGCAGCTCCCGGGAGACCCAGTACTTC. As protein: CASSSRETQYF.

This chain uses TRBV2 with TRBJ2-3, with 7 bases aligning to TRBD2. CDR3 length: 16 amino acids. V dropped 6 bases and J dropped 4; count of bases not matched to a gene: 13. Germline CDR1 and CDR2: SNHLY and FYNNEI. The CDR3 bases are TGTGCCAGCAGGGGTTTTAAAGCGGGGAGCTCAGATACGCAGTATTTT. Its protein product is CASRGFKAGSSDTQYF. Combining the CDR3 with reference TRBV2 and TRBJ2-3 gives the whole variable domain EPEVTQTPSHQVTQMGQEVILRCVPISNHLYFYWYRQILGQKVEFLVSFYNNEISEKSEIFDDQFSVERPDGSNFTLKIRSTKLEDSAMYFCASRGFKAGSSDTQYFGPGTRLTVL.

The genes are TRBV5-6 and TRBJ2-7; 8 bases align to TRBD1. The junction had 16 bases not matched to a gene; V was cut back by 5 bases and J by 6 bases. From germline, CDR1 is SGHDT and CDR2 YYEEEE. The CDR3 sequence is 16 residues long. The CDR3 DNA reads TGTGCCAGCAGTTGTGTAGGGACAGGACGTCGTTGCGAGCAGTACTTC. This codes for CASSCVGTGRRCEQYF. The entire variable domain, with the rest obtained from reference TRBV5-6 and TRBJ2-7, is as follows: DAGVTQSPTHLIKTRGQQVTLRCSPKSGHDTVSWYQQALGQGPQFIFQYYEEEERQRGNFPDRFSGHQFPNYSSELNVNALLLGDSALYLCASSCVGTGRRCEQYFGPGTRLTVT.

CDR3 region: CASSIQAPTIQETQYF. The CDR3 DNA reads TGTGCCAGCAGCATACAGGCACCGACTATTCAAGAGACCCAGTACTTC. V usage is TRBV7-8 and J usage is TRBJ2-5; D possibly uses TRBD1 or TRBD2 (5 bases each). The CDR3 length is 16 residues. The germline V gene has CDR1 SGHVS and CDR2 FQNEAQ. The germline V and J ends were trimmed by 5 bases and 2 bases, with 18 bases remaining between them.

This chain connects TRBV25-1 to TRBJ2-7; 8 bases fit TRBD2. V lost 6 bases, J lost 3 bases, and 1 base stayed unmatched. CDR1 MGHDK and CDR2 SYGVNS come from the germline V gene. The CDR3 length is 12 residues. CDR3 protein: CASSGGVYEQYF. The CDR3 DNA sequence: TGTGCCAGCAGCGGGGGGGTCTACGAGCAGTACTTC.

The table lists this clone with a count of one. The V and J genes are TRBV6-5 and TRBJ1-1; D not resolved. Trimming shortened V by 5 bases and J by 6 bases, and 13 bases separated the two germline ends. This CDR3 has 13 residues. From germline, CDR1 is MNHEY and CDR2 SVGAGI. The CDR3 region is CASSPTAQAEAFF. Here the CDR3 DNA reads TGTGCCAGCAGTCCGACCGCTCAGGCTGAAGCTTTCTTT.

This sequence joins TRBV10-2 and TRBJ1-6, with D perhaps matching TRBD1 (5 bases). Germline values: CDR1 WSHSY, CDR2 SAAADI. Trimming removed 4 bases from V and 9 bases from J, with 16 bases in between. CDR3 length equals 15 residues. The CDR3 spells CASSAEGVGASPLHF. DNA of the CDR3: TGCGCCAGCAGTGCAGAAGGGGTCGGTGCTTCACCCCTCCACTTT.

The chain carries TRBV18 and TRBJ1-1; D is uncertain. From germline, CDR1 is KGHSH and CDR2 LQKENI. V gave up 4 bases and J gave up 4 bases, with 7 bases separating them. The CDR3 is made up of 12 amino acids. CDR3 residues: CASSQIITEAFF. The CDR3 DNA is TGTGCCAGCTCACAAATTATCACTGAAGCTTTCTTT.

The chain couples TRBV30 to TRBJ2-3; 7 bases are a match to TRBD1. The V segment lost 5 bases and the J segment 2 bases; nucleotides outside the gene matches: 7. From germline, CDR1 is GTSNPN and CDR2 SVGIG (reference sequence). The CDR3 sequence is 14 residues long. CDR3 region: CAWSATGYTDTQYF. The CDR3 coding sequence is TGTGCCTGGTCGGCGACAGGGTACACAGATACGCAGTATTTT. Full variable domain (outside the CDR3, taken from reference TRBV30 and TRBJ2-3): SQTIHQWPATLVQPVGSPLSLECTVEGTSNPNLYWYRQAAGRGLQLLFYSVGIGQISSEVPQNLSASRPQDRQFILSSKKLLLSDSGFYLCAWSATGYTDTQYFGPGTRLTVL.

This clone was seen a handful of times. The CDR3 loop reads CASSTQVAGYEQYF. The CDR3, as DNA: TGTGCCAGCAGCACCCAGGTTGCCGGGTACGAGCAGTACTTC. The chain couples TRBV11-2 to TRBJ2-7; D ambiguous. The CDR3 extends over 14 amino acids. Germline assignment: CDR1 SGHAT and CDR2 FQNNGV. Trimming removed 5 bases at V and 4 bases at J, with 15 bases between.

This clone was counted a few times. The chain links TRBV21-1 to TRBJ1-3. TRBV21-1 is classified as a pseudogene. The CDR3 is 18 residues long. The CDR3 region has the DNA TGTGCCAGCAGCAATCTGCCGGGGCTGGGGTTCTCTGGAAACACCATATATTTT. Protein product: CASSNLPGLGFSGNTIYF.